This is a list of T cell receptor beta chains from one sample in a study of response to subunit inactivated influenza vaccine. TCRdb passed the RT-PCR reads through MiXCR, listing each CDR3 protein once. The profile covers more than 700,000 distinct CDR3 sequences, with 21% appearing a single time and roughly 10% taken by the ten largest. Here the sequenced sample was PBMCs from blood, taken roughly 5 days after vaccination. Receptor source: a man in his fifties or sixties who received an inactivated influenza vaccine. Each CDR3 is given without its conserved first and last residue. D genes are given only for firm matches.

d_gene | v_gene | len | CDR3aa
- | TRBV7-2 | 13 | ASSRPESPPYEQY
- | TRBV5-6 | 16 | ASSLGPFSPSSYNEQF
- | TRBV12-3/TRBV12-4 | 11 | ASKAGSRTEAF
- | TRBV4-2 | 13 | ASSQGGGINNEQF
TRBD1 | TRBV13 | 11 | ASNQDRAGEQY
- | TRBV7-2 | 11 | ASSLATGYEQY
- | TRBV4-2 | 15 | ASTPTVLRTSTDTQY
- | TRBV18 | 10 | ASSPRQAPGY
- | TRBV3-1 | 16 | ASSQDYPSGPNTGELF
- | TRBV5-5 | 12 | ASSLAAAGHEAF
- | TRBV6-1 | 12 | ASSEQGFVNEQF
- | TRBV4-3 | 13 | ASSRGVNSLYEQY
- | TRBV5-6 | 11 | ASSFGRPETQY
- | TRBV20-1 | 13 | SAPPNDELLGEQY
TRBD2 | TRBV7-3 | 12 | ASSPLAGVNEQF
- | TRBV28 | 14 | ASSALGGPFGTEAF
- | TRBV6-2/TRBV6-3 | 10 | ASKNRGDGYT
- | TRBV7-2 | 14 | ASSSAGRDGRETQY
- | TRBV24-1 | 13 | ATSDGAQFPYEQY
TRBD1 | TRBV5-1 | 16 | ASSRGGTGGRGQETQY
- | TRBV7-2 | 17 | ASSLAQGLYSFSGYGYT
- | TRBV20-1 | 13 | SARQPGSLGETQY
- | TRBV28 | 11 | ASSRQDLDTQY
- | TRBV18 | 12 | ASSSRRGNQPQH